This T cell receptor (beta chain) was sequenced for a study of post-analysis software for immune sequencing data. Turning to the study itself: Included among the disease courses, which were recorded for the cohort, were relapsing-remitting, secondary progressive and progressive-relapsing multiple sclerosis.

The CDR3 totals 15 residues. V was shortened by 3 bases and J by 0 bases, with 12 bases between the two germline ends. Sequencing libraries made from TCR beta cDNA carried unique molecular identifiers. TCRdb reprocessed the PCR reads with MiXCR, giving one entry per CDR3 protein. The table lists some 500,000 distinct CDR3 sequences, approximately 45% of them singletons, with about an eighth in the top ten. Points on this clonotype: Its specificity is not known.

Findings and caveats of the study: TRBV segments more frequent in patients than in controls numbered roughly 5 and included TRBV5-6, TRBV5-1 and TRBV20-1.

This TCR came from a girl aged 10-17 years with multiple sclerosis. This rearrangement joins TRBV12-3 or TRBV12-4 to TRBJ2-7; D unclear. The specimen was blood. CDR3 protein: CASSFLSRSSYEQYF. CDR3 in DNA: TGTGCCAGCAGTTTCCTGTCCAGGAGCTCCTACGAGCAGTACTTC.